The 17 T cell receptor beta chains below come from one sample, sequenced in a study of cytomegalovirus exposure and HLA in healthy donors. It was with 60 Vbeta and 13 Jbeta primers that the PCR ran. TCRdb's table, derived via immunoSEQ multiplex PCR, lists solely in-frame clones and lacks some. The data show about 270,000 clones, just over 70% seen once. Sequenced material: PBMCs. These receptors were collected from a female donor in good health and CMV-seronegative.

This clone was detected a few times. The rearrangement joins TRBV28 to TRBJ2-7; D is unclear. The V gene's germline CDR1 is MDHEN and CDR2 SYDVKM. The CDR3 runs 13 residues. V lost 5 bases to trimming and J lost 2 bases, with 10 bases between them. The CDR3, as DNA: TGTGCCAGCAGTCTCCGAGGCCCCTACGAGCAGTACTTC. Amino acids: CASSLRGPYEQYF. The whole variable domain, filled in from reference TRBV28 and TRBJ2-7, reads DVKVTQSSRYLVKRTGEKVFLECVQDMDHENMFWYRQDPGLGLRLIYFSYDVKMKEKGDIPEGYSVSREKKERFSLILESASTNQTSMYLCASSLRGPYEQYFGPGTRLTVT.

The chain carries TRBV7-9 and TRBJ2-5, with a weak D call TRBD2 (6 bases). The CDR3 contains 16 residues. The germline V gene encodes CDR1 SEHNR and CDR2 FQNEAQ (reference sequence). The V end lost 5 bases, the J end lost 5 bases, and 21 bases lay between the germline ends. CDR3: CASSPSGRGGEETQYF. In DNA form, the CDR3 reads TGTGCCAGCAGCCCCTCCGGACGGGGAGGAGAGGAGACCCAGTACTTC.

The chain joins TRBV5-4 to TRBJ2-1; tentatively, D is TRBD2 (5 bases). V dropped 4 bases and J dropped 5 bases, with 19 bases sitting between them. Germline V gene data show CDR1 as SGHNT and CDR2 as YYREEE (reference sequence). This CDR3 spans 16 amino acids. Here the CDR3 DNA reads TGTGCCAGCAGCACCAGGAGGTCTGCGTGGAACAATGAGCAGTTCTTC. This sequence encodes CASSTRRSAWNNEQFF.

The chain joins TRBV23-1 to TRBJ2-1; D is perhaps TRBD2 (6 bases). TRBV23-1 falls under the ORF class, with uncertain function. The CDR3 sequence is 16 residues long. Trimming shortened V by 0 bases and J by 3 bases, and 12 bases separated the two germline ends. The CDR3 region is CASSQSGLADYNEQFF. For the CDR3, the DNA is TGCGCCAGCAGTCAATCGGGCTTAGCGGACTACAATGAGCAGTTCTTC.

V gene TRBV11-3 combines with J gene TRBJ2-7; 11 nucleotides match TRBD2. V was pared by 1 base and J by 3 bases, with 2 bases of the junction left unmatched. The V gene's germline CDR1 is SGHNT and CDR2 YENEEA. The CDR3 runs to 15 residues. DNA of the CDR3: TGTGCCAGCAGCTTAGGGGGGACTAGCGGCTACGAGCAGTACTTC. Amino acid sequence: CASSLGGTSGYEQYF. The full variable domain, with the rest looked up from reference TRBV11-3 and TRBJ2-7, is EAGVVQSPRYKIIEKKQPVAFWCNPISGHNTLYWYLQNLGQGPELLIRYENEEAVDDSQLPKDRFSAERLKGVDSTLKIQPAELGDSAVYLCASSLGGTSGYEQYFGPGTRLTVT.

V gene TRBV18 combines with J gene TRBJ1-4, with no clear D. CDR1 and CDR2 (germline): KGHSH, LQKENI. V lost 3 bases, J lost 4 bases, and 12 bases lay in between. The CDR3 loop spans 15 amino acids. The CDR3 DNA sequence: TGTGCCAGCTCACCCCACAGAGCCCTTAATGAAAAACTGTTTTTT. Protein sequence: CASSPHRALNEKLFF.

CDR3 nucleotide sequence: TGTGCCAGTAGTATAGTGTTCCGTGGGTCTAGCGGGAGAATCGGTTACAATGAGCAGTTCTTC. It encodes CASSIVFRGSSGRIGYNEQFF. The chain carries TRBV19 and TRBJ2-1, with 10 bases identical to TRBD2. CDR3 length equals 21 residues. The J segment lost 4 bases and the V segment lost 1 base, leaving 19 bases of the junction unmatched. CDR1 is LNHDA, CDR2 SQIVND, per germline (reference sequence).

Only a few counts were recorded for this clone. V gene TRBV9 combines with J gene TRBJ1-1; D is unclear. The CDR3 is 13 residues long. Germline CDR1 and CDR2: SGDLS and YYNGEE. Trimming took off 5 bases at V and 4 bases at J, with 12 bases between the two ends. CDR3 sequence (DNA): TGTGCCAGCAGTGTCAACCTAGGCACTGAAGCTTTCTTT. Amino acids: CASSVNLGTEAFF.

The chain links TRBV6-5 to TRBJ2-3; 7 bases are shared with TRBD1. CDR1 is MNHEY, CDR2 SVGAGI, per germline. The CDR3 runs to 14 residues. The J segment lost 7 bases and the V segment lost 4 bases, leaving 8 bases of the junction unmatched. The CDR3, as DNA: TGTGCCAGCAGTTCCGTAAACAGGGGTAATACGCAGTATTTT. Encoded protein: CASSSVNRGNTQYF.

This clone has a handful of counts. The chain combines TRBV7-9 with TRBJ1-3, with D hard to call. The CDR3 covers 15 residues. CDR1 is SEHNR and CDR2 is FQNEAQ in the germline V gene (reference sequence). V was pared by 3 bases and J by 0 bases, with 9 bases between. DNA of the CDR3: TGTGCCAGCAGCTTCCCGGGGTACTCTGGAAACACCATATATTTT. This sequence encodes CASSFPGYSGNTIYF.

The rearrangement uses TRBV15 and TRBJ2-2, with a tentative D call TRBD1 (6 bases). This CDR3 spans 15 amino acids. CDR1 is LNHNV and CDR2 is YYDKDF in the germline V gene (reference sequence). Trimming stripped 1 base from V and 3 bases from J, with 9 bases between. The CDR3: CATSRGDMDTGELFF. In DNA, the CDR3 is TGTGCCACCAGCAGAGGGGACATGGACACCGGGGAGCTGTTTTTT.

V is TRBV10-1 and J is TRBJ2-7; TRBD2 might be the D (6 bases). Between the trimmed V and J ends, which lost 3 bases and 6 bases, there was a span of 24 bases. CDR3 length equals 17 residues. Looked up from germline, CDR1 is WNHNN and CDR2 is SYGVQD (reference sequence). The CDR3 here is CASSDEGRSQIGGEQYF. The CDR3 DNA reads as TGCGCCAGCAGTGACGAGGGGAGGTCGCAGATCGGGGGCGAGCAGTACTTC.

This clone appeared once. This chain links TRBV11-2 with TRBJ1-5; the match to TRBD1 covers 7 bases. Trimming cost V 5 bases and J 9 bases; bases outside gene matches: 10. This CDR3 has 14 residues. Germline assignment: CDR1 SGHAT and CDR2 FQNNGV. The CDR3 nucleotides read TGTGCCAGCAGCCCACAGGGGTCGCTGGGGCCCCAGCATTTT. Translation: CASSPQGSLGPQHF.

This clone was seen a handful of times. This sequence joins TRBV11-2 and TRBJ2-1, with 7 positions matching TRBD2. There are 15 residues in the CDR3. J lost 0 bases, V lost 5 bases, and 4 bases had no gene match. Germline CDR1 SGHAT, CDR2 FQNNGV. This CDR3 reads CASSTVAGSYNEQFF. CDR3 DNA: TGTGCCAGCAGCACCGTAGCGGGCTCCTACAATGAGCAGTTCTTC.

This clone was found a few times. CDR3 sequence: CATSPLPVLNTEAFF. CDR3 in DNA: TGTGCCACCAGCCCCCTCCCCGTCCTGAACACTGAAGCTTTCTTT. The chain joins TRBV15 to TRBJ1-1; no clear D. Per the germline V gene, CDR1 is LNHNV and CDR2 is YYDKDF (reference sequence). Trimming pared 5 bases from V and 0 bases from J, leaving 13 bases between. The CDR3 is 15 amino acids. The whole variable domain, filled in from reference TRBV15 and TRBJ1-1, reads DAMVIQNPRYQVTQFGKPVTLSCSQTLNHNVMYWYQQKSSQAPKLLFHYYDKDFNNEADTPDNFQSRRPNTSFCFLDIRSPGLGDTAMYLCATSPLPVLNTEAFFGQGTRLTVV.

The chain recombines TRBV9 with TRBJ2-7; 7 nucleotides align to TRBD2. The DNA end favors TRBJ2-1, so the J call may be wrong. Per the germline V gene, CDR1 is SGDLS and CDR2 is YYNGEE. The CDR3 length is 15 residues. Here the CDR3 reads CASSVAAGGSYEQFF. The CDR3 region has the DNA TGTGCCAGCAGCGTAGCGGCAGGCGGGAGTTATGAGCAGTTCTTC.

The chain links TRBV6-1 to TRBJ2-7; the D gene is possibly TRBD2 (5 bases). From germline, CDR1 is MNHNS and CDR2 SASEGT. V lost 2 bases and J 4 bases, leaving 15 bases between the germline ends. This CDR3 contains 15 residues. The CDR3 loop reads CASSETPGESYEQYF. The CDR3 DNA is TGTGCCAGCAGTGAAACCCCCGGGGAGTCTTACGAGCAGTACTTC.